This T cell receptor beta chain was sequenced in a study of blood T cell repertoires in COVID-19. Assay used: immunoSEQ multiplex PCR; TCRdb lists only in-frame clones, some missing. The profile covers 250,000 to 300,000 clones, with just under 90% appearing a single time and roughly 2.9% taken by the ten largest. This CDR3 is 15 amino acids long. The germline V gene has CDR1 SGHKS and CDR2 YYEKEE (reference sequence). Losses at the gene ends were 4 bases for V and 0 bases for J; bases not matched to a gene: 6. The source material was PBMCs or T cells enriched from blood (not recorded which). V is TRBV5-5 and J is TRBJ1-1, with 7 bases fitting TRBD1. The clonotype comes from a woman in her forties or fifties who had been exposed to COVID-19. CDR3 residues: CASSRQGGMNTEAFF. CDR3 sequence (DNA): TGTGCCAGCAGCCGACAAGGGGGCATGAACACTGAAGCTTTCTTT.